These 10 T cell receptor beta chains originate from one sample sequenced in a study of blood T cell repertoires in COVID-19. The method was immunoSEQ multiplex PCR; TCRdb's version includes in-frame clones alone and lacks a portion of them. The repertoire holds 400,000 or so clones, with 90% as singletons. The sequenced material came from PBMCs or T cells enriched from blood (not recorded which). The origin of the receptors is a man aged 18 to 29 who had recovered from COVID-19.

The chain employs TRBV14 and TRBJ2-1; 10 bases map to TRBD2. Unmatched junction bases numbered 11, after V lost 4 bases and J lost 14 bases. The CDR3 extends over 14 amino acids. Germline lookup yields CDR1 SGHDN and CDR2 FVKESK. The CDR3 reads CASSPLAGGGSEFF. The CDR3 DNA reads TGTGCCAGCAGCCCTTTAGCGGGAGGAGGGTCGGAGTTCTTC.

V usage is TRBV14 and J usage is TRBJ1-1; D is ambiguous. CDR1 and CDR2 from the germline V gene are SGHDN and FVKESK. Trimming took 5 bases from V and 7 from J, leaving 11 bases between them. CDR3 length: 12 residues. The CDR3 DNA reads TGTGCCAGCAGCACCGGGTTGCGTGAAGCTTTCTTT. Protein sequence: CASSTGLREAFF.

The CDR3 sequence: CASSQGGTGLNYGYTF. DNA of the CDR3: TGTGCCAGCAGCCAAGGTGGGACAGGGCTTAACTATGGCTACACCTTC. The chain uses TRBV3-1 (or the pseudogene TRBV3-2) and TRBJ1-2; 9 nucleotides agree with TRBD1. CDR1 is LGHDT, CDR2 YNNKEL, per germline (reference sequence). The CDR3 totals 16 residues. The ends lost 1 base at V and 1 base at J; junction bases unmatched: 4.

In DNA, the CDR3 is TGCGCCAGCAGCTTGGGGTCAGCGGGAGCCTCCAATGAGCAGTTCTTC. Amino acids: CASSLGSAGASNEQFF. V is TRBV5-1 and J is TRBJ2-1; 8 nucleotides match TRBD2. Trimming removed 0 bases from V and 6 bases from J; junction bases left unmatched: 8. Germline CDR1 is SGHRS and CDR2 is YFSETQ. This CDR3 spans 16 amino acids.

CDR3 DNA: TGTGCCAGCAGCCGAACGGACAGCATAAACACTGAAGCTTTCTTT. Translating it yields CASSRTDSINTEAFF. The V call is TRBV6-5, the J call TRBJ1-1; D is perhaps TRBD1 (6 bases). This CDR3 spans 15 amino acids. Trimming removed 6 bases at V and 2 bases at J, with 16 bases between. Germline V gene sequence: CDR1 MNHEY, CDR2 SVGAGI.

The chain uses TRBV30 and TRBJ2-7; no firm D call. The CDR3 is 15 residues long. CDR1 and CDR2 from the germline V gene are GTSNPN and SVGIG (reference sequence). V was clipped by 4 bases and J by 6 bases, with 22 bases between them. The CDR3, as DNA: TGTGCCTGGACTGCCCAAGGCACCTCAAGAGGCGAGCAGTACTTC. Translation gives CAWTAQGTSRGEQYF.

The chain links TRBV7-8 to TRBJ1-6, with 8 bases identical to TRBD1. From germline, CDR1 is SGHVS and CDR2 FQNEAQ. The J segment lost 6 bases and the V segment lost 5 bases, leaving 6 bases of the junction unmatched. This CDR3 is built from 15 residues. CDR3 region: CASSAQGQVNSPLHF. The CDR3 DNA reads as TGTGCCAGCAGCGCACAGGGACAGGTTAATTCACCCCTCCACTTT.

This CDR3 reads CASSDPSSGNYEQYF. Written as DNA, the CDR3 is TGTGCCAGCAGTGATCCGTCTAGCGGGAACTACGAGCAGTACTTC. This chain links TRBV6-1 with TRBJ2-7, with TRBD2 matching over 9 bases. V lost 3 bases to trimming and J lost 3 bases; unmatched junction nucleotides: 6. CDR3 size: 15 residues. Germline V gene lookup returns CDR1 MNHNS and CDR2 SASEGT.

The V and J genes are TRBV7-9 and TRBJ2-1, with 10 bases fitting TRBD2. Trimming removed 6 bases from V and 1 base from J; junction bases left unmatched: 12. The CDR3 totals 18 residues. The germline V gene has CDR1 SEHNR and CDR2 FQNEAQ (reference sequence). The CDR3 here is CASSPGLAGVESYNEQFF. CDR3 in DNA: TGTGCCAGCAGTCCGGGGCTAGCGGGAGTAGAGTCCTACAATGAGCAGTTCTTC.

The V call is TRBV27, the J call TRBJ2-5; 7 bases map to TRBD1. Germline V gene sequence: CDR1 MNHEY, CDR2 SMNVEV (reference sequence). CDR3 length equals 13 residues. V was clipped by 7 bases and J by 4 bases; unmatched bases: 6. The CDR3 here is CASKAGGPETQYF. CDR3 nucleotide sequence: TGTGCCAGCAAGGCAGGGGGTCCAGAGACCCAGTACTTC.